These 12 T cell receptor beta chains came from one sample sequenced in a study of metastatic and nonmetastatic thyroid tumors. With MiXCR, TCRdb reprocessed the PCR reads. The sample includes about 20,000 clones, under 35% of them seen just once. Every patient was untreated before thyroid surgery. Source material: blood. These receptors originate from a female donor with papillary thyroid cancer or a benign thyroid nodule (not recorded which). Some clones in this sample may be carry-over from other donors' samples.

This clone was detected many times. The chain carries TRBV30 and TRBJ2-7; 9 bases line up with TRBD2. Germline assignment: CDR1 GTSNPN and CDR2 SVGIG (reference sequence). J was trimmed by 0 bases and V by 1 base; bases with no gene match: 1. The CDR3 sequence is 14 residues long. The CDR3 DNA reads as TGTGCCTGGAGTGGACTAGCGGACTCCTACGAGCAGTACTTC. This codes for CAWSGLADSYEQYF.

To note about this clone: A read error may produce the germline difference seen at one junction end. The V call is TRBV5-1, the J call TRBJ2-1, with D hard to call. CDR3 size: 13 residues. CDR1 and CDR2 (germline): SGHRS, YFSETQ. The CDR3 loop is CASSLETQNVQFF. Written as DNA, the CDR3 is TGCGCCAGCAGCTTGGAGACCCAAAATGTGCAGTTCTTC.

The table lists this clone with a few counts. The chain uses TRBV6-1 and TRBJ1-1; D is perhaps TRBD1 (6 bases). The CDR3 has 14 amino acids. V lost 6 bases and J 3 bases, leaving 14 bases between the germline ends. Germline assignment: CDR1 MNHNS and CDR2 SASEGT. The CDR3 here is CASSPDSGYTEAFF. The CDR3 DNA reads TGTGCCAGCAGCCCGGACAGTGGGTACACTGAAGCTTTCTTT.

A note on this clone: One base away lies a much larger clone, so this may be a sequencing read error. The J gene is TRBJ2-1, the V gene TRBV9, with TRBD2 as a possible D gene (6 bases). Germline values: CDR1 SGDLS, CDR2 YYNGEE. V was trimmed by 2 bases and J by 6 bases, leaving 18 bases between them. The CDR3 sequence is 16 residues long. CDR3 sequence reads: CASSVHGSQSFNEQFF. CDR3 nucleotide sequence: TGTGCCAGCAGCGTCCACGGGAGTCAGTCATTCAATGAGCAGTTCTTC.

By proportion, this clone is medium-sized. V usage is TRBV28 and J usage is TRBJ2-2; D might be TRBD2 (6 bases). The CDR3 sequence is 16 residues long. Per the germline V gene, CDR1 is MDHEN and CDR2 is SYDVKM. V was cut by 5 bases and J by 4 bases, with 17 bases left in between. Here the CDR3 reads CASSQPGLKSTGELFF. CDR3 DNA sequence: TGTGCCAGCAGTCAGCCGGGACTGAAGAGCACCGGGGAGCTGTTTTTT.

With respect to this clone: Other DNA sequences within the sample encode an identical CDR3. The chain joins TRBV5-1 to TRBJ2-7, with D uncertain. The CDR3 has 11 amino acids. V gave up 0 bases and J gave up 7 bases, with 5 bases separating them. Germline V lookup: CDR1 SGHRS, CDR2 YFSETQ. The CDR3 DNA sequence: TGCGCCAGCAGCTTGGCCGATGAGCAGTACTTC. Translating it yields CASSLADEQYF. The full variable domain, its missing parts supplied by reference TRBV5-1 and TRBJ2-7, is KAGVTQTPRYLIKTRGQQVTLSCSPISGHRSVSWYQQTPGQGLQFLFEYFSETQRNKGNFPGRFSGRQFSNSRSEMNVSTLELGDSALYLCASSLADEQYFGPGTRLTVT.

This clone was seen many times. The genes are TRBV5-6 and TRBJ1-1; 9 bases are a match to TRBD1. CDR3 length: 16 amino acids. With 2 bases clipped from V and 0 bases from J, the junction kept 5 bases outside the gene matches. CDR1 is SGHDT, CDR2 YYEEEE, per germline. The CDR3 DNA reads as TGTGCCAGCAGCTTCACCGGGACAGGGATGAACACTGAAGCTTTCTTT. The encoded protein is CASSFTGTGMNTEAFF. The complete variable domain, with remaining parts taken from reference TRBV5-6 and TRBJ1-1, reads DAGVTQSPTHLIKTRGQQVTLRCSPKSGHDTVSWYQQALGQGPQFIFQYYEEEERQRGNFPDRFSGHQFPNYSSELNVNALLLGDSALYLCASSFTGTGMNTEAFFGQGTRLTVV.

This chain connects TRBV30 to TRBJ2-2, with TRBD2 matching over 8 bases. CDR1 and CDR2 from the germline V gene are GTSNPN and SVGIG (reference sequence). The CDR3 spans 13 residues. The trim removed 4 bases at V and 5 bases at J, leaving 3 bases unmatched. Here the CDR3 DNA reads TGTGCCTGGACTAGCGGGTTGACCGGGGAGCTGTTTTTT. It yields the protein CAWTSGLTGELFF.

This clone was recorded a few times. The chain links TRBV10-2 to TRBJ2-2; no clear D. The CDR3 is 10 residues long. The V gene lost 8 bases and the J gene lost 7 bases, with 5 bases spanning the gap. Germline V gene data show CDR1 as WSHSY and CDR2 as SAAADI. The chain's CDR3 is CASRRGELFF. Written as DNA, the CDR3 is TGCGCCAGCCGGCGCGGGGAGCTGTTTTTT.

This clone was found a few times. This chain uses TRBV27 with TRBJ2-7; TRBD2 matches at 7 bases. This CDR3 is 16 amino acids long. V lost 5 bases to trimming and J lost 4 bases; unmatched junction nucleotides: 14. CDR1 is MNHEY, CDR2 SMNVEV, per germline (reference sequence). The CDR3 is CASSPSRAGVFYEQYF. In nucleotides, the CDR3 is TGTGCCAGCAGTCCTAGTCGGGCGGGAGTCTTTTACGAGCAGTACTTC.

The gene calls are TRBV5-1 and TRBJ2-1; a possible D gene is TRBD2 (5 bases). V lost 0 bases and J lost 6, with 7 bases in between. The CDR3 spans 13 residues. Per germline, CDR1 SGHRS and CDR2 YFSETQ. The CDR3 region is CASSLGGRNEQFF. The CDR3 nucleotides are TGCGCCAGCAGCTTGGGCGGGCGCAATGAGCAGTTCTTC.

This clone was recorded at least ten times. CDR3 bases: TGTGCCAGCAGTTGGGGCAGGGGTCGTCCCAACACCGGGGAGCTGTTTTTT. This encodes CASSWGRGRPNTGELFF. The chain combines TRBV28 with TRBJ2-2, with D perhaps TRBD1 (6 bases). The ends were cut back, 4 bases at V and 2 bases at J, with 17 bases in the middle. Germline loops: CDR1 MDHEN, CDR2 SYDVKM. This CDR3 is built from 17 residues. Combining the CDR3 with reference TRBV28 and TRBJ2-2 gives the whole variable domain DVKVTQSSRYLVKRTGEKVFLECVQDMDHENMFWYRQDPGLGLRLIYFSYDVKMKEKGDIPEGYSVSREKKERFSLILESASTNQTSMYLCASSWGRGRPNTGELFFGEGSRLTVL.